Listed below are T cell receptor beta chains from one sample, sequenced in a study of cytomegalovirus exposure and HLA in healthy donors. Assay used: immunoSEQ multiplex PCR; TCRdb lists only in-frame clones, some missing. The repertoire includes just over 150,000 clones, approximately 84% of them detected once, and around 6.6% sits in the top ten. The sequenced sample was PBMCs. The receptors were gathered from a male donor in good health and CMV-seropositive. Each CDR3 is given with its conserved first and last residue. Fields, in order: clone size, J gene, D gene, V gene, CDR3 DNA, CDR3 protein. The D gene is left open where the match is weak. Rows give clone size only sometimes, using once, few, many, or a class for an expanded clone.

clone_size: NA
j_call: TRBJ1-4
d_call: NA
v_call: TRBV7-2
cdr3_nt: TGTGCCAGCAGCTACCAGGGGTCTAATGAAAAACTGTTTTTT
cdr3_aa: CASSYQGSNEKLFF

clone_size: NA
j_call: TRBJ2-5
d_call: TRBD2
v_call: TRBV18
cdr3_nt: TGTGCCAGCTCACCCGGGGGGTCTCAGGAGACCCAGTACTTC
cdr3_aa: CASSPGGSQETQYF

clone_size: NA
j_call: TRBJ2-7
d_call: TRBD2
v_call: TRBV5-4
cdr3_nt: TGTGCCAGCAGCCCGGGGGGACCGAGCTCCTACGAGCAGTACTTC
cdr3_aa: CASSPGGPSSYEQYF

clone_size: NA
j_call: TRBJ1-1
d_call: NA
v_call: TRBV19
cdr3_nt: TGTGCCAGTACCCCCCCGAGGGCCAGAACCTCGAACACTGAAGCTTTCTTT
cdr3_aa: CASTPPRARTSNTEAFF

clone_size: NA
j_call: TRBJ2-1
d_call: NA
v_call: TRBV28
cdr3_nt: TGTGCCAGCACCCACCCCGGGGAGTATGAGCAGTTCTTC
cdr3_aa: CASTHPGEYEQFF

clone_size: NA
j_call: TRBJ2-3
d_call: NA
v_call: TRBV5-1
cdr3_nt: TGCGCCAGCAGAGCCGTCGGAGGGCCGGGGGATACGCAGTATTTT
cdr3_aa: CASRAVGGPGDTQYF

clone_size: NA
j_call: TRBJ2-7
d_call: NA
v_call: TRBV7-2
cdr3_nt: TGTGCCAGCAGCCCGTCCGGCTCAAGGAGCTCCTACGAGCAGTACTTC
cdr3_aa: CASSPSGSRSSYEQYF

clone_size: NA
j_call: TRBJ2-7
d_call: TRBD1
v_call: TRBV19
cdr3_nt: TGTGCCAGTAGTGAGGACAGGGTAGGCCCCGGCTCCTACGAGCAGTACTTC
cdr3_aa: CASSEDRVGPGSYEQYF

clone_size: NA
j_call: TRBJ2-1
d_call: NA
v_call: TRBV7-3
cdr3_nt: TGTGCCAGCAGCTTACTTTCGACTAGTAGCTACAATGAGCAGTTCTTC
cdr3_aa: CASSLLSTSSYNEQFF

clone_size: few
j_call: TRBJ2-5
d_call: NA
v_call: TRBV6-5
cdr3_nt: TGTGCCAGCAGCCAAGTACCGACTTCCCAAGAGACCCAGTACTTC
cdr3_aa: CASSQVPTSQETQYF

clone_size: NA
j_call: TRBJ2-7
d_call: TRBD2
v_call: TRBV15
cdr3_nt: TGTGCCACCAGCCCCCGGGCGGCGGGAGCTCAGGAGCAGTACTTC
cdr3_aa: CATSPRAAGAQEQYF

clone_size: NA
j_call: TRBJ2-1
d_call: NA
v_call: TRBV29-1
cdr3_nt: TGCAGCGTTGAGATAGGGGTGGGAAACAATGAGCAGTTCTTC
cdr3_aa: CSVEIGVGNNEQFF

clone_size: once
j_call: TRBJ2-1
d_call: TRBD2
v_call: TRBV10-3
cdr3_nt: TGTGCCATCAGTGGAGGGGGCGGGAGGGGGGATGAGCAGTTCTTC
cdr3_aa: CAISGGGGRGDEQFF

clone_size: NA
j_call: TRBJ2-5
d_call: NA
v_call: TRBV12-5
cdr3_nt: TGTGCTAGTGGTTTGGTAGGGCCGGGGGAGACCCAGTACTTC
cdr3_aa: CASGLVGPGETQYF

clone_size: NA
j_call: TRBJ1-1
d_call: NA
v_call: TRBV5-5
cdr3_nt: TGTGCCAGCAGCCCCCCGACAGTGAACACTGAAGCTTTCTTT
cdr3_aa: CASSPPTVNTEAFF

clone_size: NA
j_call: TRBJ2-7
d_call: NA
v_call: TRBV7-9
cdr3_nt: TGTGCCAGCGCCAGGGAGGTCTACGAGCAGTACTTC
cdr3_aa: CASAREVYEQYF

clone_size: NA
j_call: TRBJ1-6
d_call: NA
v_call: TRBV5-1
cdr3_nt: TGCGCCAGCAGTGGGGATGGGACATCCAGGAACTACAATTCACCCCTCCACTTT
cdr3_aa: CASSGDGTSRNYNSPLHF

clone_size: NA
j_call: TRBJ2-3
d_call: NA
v_call: TRBV11-3
cdr3_nt: TGTGCCAGCAGCTTTAAGAGCGGCGCCTCAGATACGCAGTATTTT
cdr3_aa: CASSFKSGASDTQYF

clone_size: NA
j_call: TRBJ2-7
d_call: NA
v_call: TRBV5-6
cdr3_nt: TGTGCCAGCAGCTTGGGGCTAGGACTTGATTCCTACGAGCAGTACTTC
cdr3_aa: CASSLGLGLDSYEQYF

clone_size: once
j_call: TRBJ2-1
d_call: TRBD1
v_call: TRBV18
cdr3_nt: TGTGCCAGCCGGCCGGGACAGGGGAATGAGCAGTTCTTC
cdr3_aa: CASRPGQGNEQFF

clone_size: NA
j_call: TRBJ1-3
d_call: NA
v_call: TRBV7-8
cdr3_nt: TGTGCCAGCAGCTTCGGGGAGCCGAGCTCTGGAAACACCATATATTTT
cdr3_aa: CASSFGEPSSGNTIYF

clone_size: NA
j_call: TRBJ2-1
d_call: TRBD2
v_call: TRBV6-5
cdr3_nt: TGTGCCAGCAGTTTCCCGAGCGGGAGGGCCAATGAGCAGTTCTTC
cdr3_aa: CASSFPSGRANEQFF

clone_size: NA
j_call: TRBJ2-5
d_call: NA
v_call: TRBV19
cdr3_nt: TGTGCCAGTAGTATTATGGCTGCAACGGGGCAAGAGACCCAGTACTTC
cdr3_aa: CASSIMAATGQETQYF

clone_size: NA
j_call: TRBJ2-7
d_call: NA
v_call: TRBV6-5
cdr3_nt: TGTGCCAGCAGGCGACAGATCTCCTACGAGCAGTACTTC
cdr3_aa: CASRRQISYEQYF